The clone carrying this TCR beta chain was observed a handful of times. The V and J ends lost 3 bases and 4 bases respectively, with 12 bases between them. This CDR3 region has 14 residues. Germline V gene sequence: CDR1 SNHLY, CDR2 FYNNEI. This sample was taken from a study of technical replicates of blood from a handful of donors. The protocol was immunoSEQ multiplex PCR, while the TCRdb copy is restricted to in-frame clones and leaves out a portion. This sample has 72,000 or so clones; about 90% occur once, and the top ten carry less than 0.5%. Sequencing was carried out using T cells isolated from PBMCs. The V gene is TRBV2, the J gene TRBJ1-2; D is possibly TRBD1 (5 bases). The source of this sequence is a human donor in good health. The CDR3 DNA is TGTGCCAGCAGTGAGGGGGGATATAGCTATGGCTACACCTTC. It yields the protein CASSEGGYSYGYTF.